Listed below are T cell receptor beta chains from one sample, sequenced in a study of blood T cells in healthy people across ages. MiXCR, applied by TCRdb to the 5' RACE reads, yields one record per CDR3 protein. The table shows hundreds of thousands of distinct CDR3 sequences, with approximately 30% occurring only once. What was sequenced was blood. These receptors were collected from a woman at least 80 years old in good health. Each CDR3 is given with its conserved first and last residue. Each record gives: CDR3 DNA, CDR3 protein, J gene, V gene, D gene, clone size. A D gene is named only where the DNA matches it firmly. Size is stated for part of the rows, as once, few or many counts, or as a class when the clone is expanded.

CDR3 DNA: TGCAGTGCTAGAGAAGGCTCGGGGACCAACTACGAGCAGTACTTC
CDR3 protein: CSAREGSGTNYEQYF
J gene: TRBJ2-7
V gene: TRBV20-1
D gene: .
clone size: .

CDR3 DNA: TGTGCCAGCAGCCAAGTATACCTGGGAAGTGAGCAGTTCTTC
CDR3 protein: CASSQVYLGSEQFF
J gene: TRBJ2-1
V gene: TRBV3-1
D gene: .
clone size: .

CDR3 DNA: TGTGCCAGCAGCTTAACGCGGGGCCCAAGGGGTGGCTACACCTTC
CDR3 protein: CASSLTRGPRGGYTF
J gene: TRBJ1-2
V gene: TRBV7-9
D gene: .
clone size: many

CDR3 DNA: TGCAGTGCTATTGTTCCGGGACAGGGCTACGAGCAGTACTTC
CDR3 protein: CSAIVPGQGYEQYF
J gene: TRBJ2-7
V gene: TRBV20-1
D gene: TRBD1
clone size: many

CDR3 DNA: TGTGCCAGCAGGAGACAGGGGCCTATTCAGCCCCAGCATTTT
CDR3 protein: CASRRQGPIQPQHF
J gene: TRBJ1-5
V gene: TRBV28
D gene: TRBD1
clone size: few

CDR3 DNA: TGTGCCAGCAGTAACCTGTATGGGGACGGCTATGGCTACACCTTC
CDR3 protein: CASSNLYGDGYGYTF
J gene: TRBJ1-2
V gene: TRBV28
D gene: .
clone size: many

CDR3 DNA: TGCGCCAGCAGCCGCTGGGGGCCAGCAGATACGCAGTATTTT
CDR3 protein: CASSRWGPADTQYF
J gene: TRBJ2-3
V gene: TRBV5-1
D gene: .
clone size: many

CDR3 DNA: TGTGCCAGCAGTGAATCGTACGGTGGAGAACTGTTTTTT
CDR3 protein: CASSESYGGELFF
J gene: TRBJ1-4
V gene: TRBV25-1
D gene: .
clone size: .

CDR3 DNA: TGCGCCAGCAGCTTGGTATATAGTAATGAGCAGTTCTTC
CDR3 protein: CASSLVYSNEQFF
J gene: TRBJ2-1
V gene: TRBV5-1
D gene: .
clone size: many

CDR3 DNA: TGCAGTGCTAGAGATCCCTATGGCTACATCTTC
CDR3 protein: CSARDPYGYIF
J gene: TRBJ1-2
V gene: TRBV20-1
D gene: .
clone size: .

CDR3 DNA: TGTGCCCACCAACCGGGACAAAGCACAGATACGCAGTATTTT
CDR3 protein: CAHQPGQSTDTQYF
J gene: TRBJ2-3
V gene: TRBV30
D gene: .
clone size: few

CDR3 DNA: TGTGCCATCAGTGAGTCCAACACAGGGGGCTACGAGCAGTACTTC
CDR3 protein: CAISESNTGGYEQYF
J gene: TRBJ2-7
V gene: TRBV10-3
D gene: TRBD1
clone size: many

CDR3 DNA: TGTGCCAGCAGTTTACAGCGGAACATATACAATGAGCAGTTCTTC
CDR3 protein: CASSLQRNIYNEQFF
J gene: TRBJ2-1
V gene: TRBV27
D gene: .
clone size: .

CDR3 DNA: TGTGCCAGCAGCGTACTGGGGGAAGGCACAGATACGCAGTATTTT
CDR3 protein: CASSVLGEGTDTQYF
J gene: TRBJ2-3
V gene: TRBV9
D gene: .
clone size: many

CDR3 DNA: TGTGCCAGCAGTTTAGCGCAGGGGGGGGCATCTGGAAACACCGTATATTTT
CDR3 protein: CASSLAQGGASGNTVYF
J gene: TRBJ1-3
V gene: TRBV12-3/TRBV12-4
D gene: TRBD1
clone size: few

CDR3 DNA: TGTGCCAGCAGCTTAGCACCTGACGGCGGCACTGAAGCTTTCTTT
CDR3 protein: CASSLAPDGGTEAFF
J gene: TRBJ1-1
V gene: TRBV7-2
D gene: .
clone size: few

CDR3 DNA: TGCGCCAGCAGCTTGTTAAGCGGGACCGGGGAGCTGTTTTTT
CDR3 protein: CASSLLSGTGELFF
J gene: TRBJ2-2
V gene: TRBV5-1
D gene: .
clone size: .

CDR3 DNA: TGTGCCAGCAACGCCCTTATACTCACTAGCGGGGGCCAAGATACGCAGTATTTT
CDR3 protein: CASNALILTSGGQDTQYF
J gene: TRBJ2-3
V gene: TRBV6-1
D gene: TRBD2
clone size: few

CDR3 DNA: TGTGCCAGTAGCTTAAGAGGGGGCGGCAATCAGCCCCAGCATTTT
CDR3 protein: CASSLRGGGNQPQHF
J gene: TRBJ1-5
V gene: TRBV5-8
D gene: TRBD1
clone size: .

CDR3 DNA: TGTGCCAGCAGCTGGGGACTAGAAGAAGATACGCAGTATTTT
CDR3 protein: CASSWGLEEDTQYF
J gene: TRBJ2-3
V gene: TRBV7-6
D gene: TRBD2
clone size: .

CDR3 DNA: TGCGCCAGCAGATCGGGGGACAGGGGATTCCAAGAGACCCAGTACTTC
CDR3 protein: CASRSGDRGFQETQYF
J gene: TRBJ2-5
V gene: TRBV5-1
D gene: TRBD1
clone size: many

CDR3 DNA: TGCAGTGCTACTACAGGGGTGGGCGCTTTCTTT
CDR3 protein: CSATTGVGAFF
J gene: TRBJ1-1
V gene: TRBV20-1
D gene: TRBD1
clone size: many

CDR3 DNA: TGTGCCAGCAGCGATCGGGCGGGGGGAAACATTCAGTACTTC
CDR3 protein: CASSDRAGGNIQYF
J gene: TRBJ2-4
V gene: TRBV7-2
D gene: TRBD2
clone size: many

CDR3 DNA: TGTGCCACCAGCCTCGGGGGGGACGGCTATGGCAACACCTTC
CDR3 protein: CATSLGGDGYGNTF
J gene: TRBJ1-2
V gene: TRBV15
D gene: .
clone size: once

CDR3 DNA: TGCAGCGTTGTTTTACCCAACTATGGCTACACCTTC
CDR3 protein: CSVVLPNYGYTF
J gene: TRBJ1-2
V gene: TRBV29-1
D gene: .
clone size: .

CDR3 DNA: TGTGCCAGCAGTTTCCTAGCGAACCCCTACAATGAGCAGTTCTTC
CDR3 protein: CASSFLANPYNEQFF
J gene: TRBJ2-1
V gene: TRBV2
D gene: .
clone size: few

CDR3 DNA: TGTGCCAGCAGTGACTCGGGCTTGAGGGGCTACACCTTC
CDR3 protein: CASSDSGLRGYTF
J gene: TRBJ1-2
V gene: TRBV6-4
D gene: .
clone size: many

CDR3 DNA: TGTGCCAGCAGCTTGACCAGGGGGACGAGTAATGAGCAGTTCTTC
CDR3 protein: CASSLTRGTSNEQFF
J gene: TRBJ2-1
V gene: TRBV7-2
D gene: TRBD1
clone size: many

CDR3 DNA: TGTGCCAGCAGCTTGGCCAAGTTCAGGCTCTATGGCTGCACCTTC
CDR3 protein: CASSLAKFRLYGCTF
J gene: TRBJ1-2
V gene: TRBV5-6
D gene: .
clone size: .

CDR3 DNA: TGTGCCAGCAGGAAGGACAGGGTGCGCGTAGATACGGAGTATTTT
CDR3 protein: CASRKDRVRVDTEYF
J gene: TRBJ2-3
V gene: TRBV12-3/TRBV12-4
D gene: TRBD1
clone size: .

CDR3 DNA: TGTGCCAGCAGCTTCACCCTCGGGACAGGGGGCACTGAAGCTTTCTTT
CDR3 protein: CASSFTLGTGGTEAFF
J gene: TRBJ1-1
V gene: TRBV7-9
D gene: TRBD1
clone size: many

CDR3 DNA: TGTGCCAGCAGCCTAAGCCAGACAGGGGACACTGAAACTTTCTTT
CDR3 protein: CASSLSQTGDTETFF
J gene: TRBJ1-1
V gene: TRBV4-2
D gene: TRBD1
clone size: .

CDR3 DNA: TGTGCCAGCAGCTTAAGGACTAGCACAGATACGCAGTATTTT
CDR3 protein: CASSLRTSTDTQYF
J gene: TRBJ2-3
V gene: TRBV7-3
D gene: .
clone size: many

CDR3 DNA: TGTGCCAGCAGCGTCCCGGGACAGGGGGCTTCACCCCTCCACTTT
CDR3 protein: CASSVPGQGASPLHF
J gene: TRBJ1-6
V gene: TRBV6-2/TRBV6-3
D gene: TRBD1
clone size: few

CDR3 DNA: TGTGCCAGCAGTCTCCACCAATTACAGGGGATGCAGCCCCAGCATTTT
CDR3 protein: CASSLHQLQGMQPQHF
J gene: TRBJ1-5
V gene: TRBV28
D gene: TRBD1
clone size: few

CDR3 DNA: TGCGCCAGCAGCCGGGGACAGGGGTACGACTATGGCTACACCTTC
CDR3 protein: CASSRGQGYDYGYTF
J gene: TRBJ1-2
V gene: TRBV5-1
D gene: TRBD1
clone size: .

CDR3 DNA: TGTGCCAGCAGTTTCATCGGGGAGACCCAGTACTTC
CDR3 protein: CASSFIGETQYF
J gene: TRBJ2-5
V gene: TRBV12-3/TRBV12-4
D gene: .
clone size: many

CDR3 DNA: TGCAGTGCTACCGTCACTAGCGGGGTGCCCTACAATGAGCAGTTCTTC
CDR3 protein: CSATVTSGVPYNEQFF
J gene: TRBJ2-1
V gene: TRBV20-1
D gene: TRBD2
clone size: many

CDR3 DNA: TGTGCCAGCAGTGAGACTAGCGGGCCCCTTCGGGTCAATGAGCAGTTCTTC
CDR3 protein: CASSETSGPLRVNEQFF
J gene: TRBJ2-1
V gene: TRBV12-3/TRBV12-4
D gene: TRBD2
clone size: .

CDR3 DNA: TGTGCCAGCAGTAGATACGACAGGGGTAACTATGGCTACACCTTC
CDR3 protein: CASSRYDRGNYGYTF
J gene: TRBJ1-2
V gene: TRBV6-5
D gene: TRBD1
clone size: .

CDR3 DNA: TGTGCCAGCAGCTTATCTAGCAATCAGCCCCAGCATTTT
CDR3 protein: CASSLSSNQPQHF
J gene: TRBJ1-5
V gene: TRBV7-2
D gene: .
clone size: many

CDR3 DNA: TGCGCCAGCAGGACAGTCGGATTCAATGAGCAGTTCTTC
CDR3 protein: CASRTVGFNEQFF
J gene: TRBJ2-1
V gene: TRBV5-1
D gene: .
clone size: many

CDR3 DNA: TGTGCCAGCAGTTCAGTGCCCTCCTACGAGCAGTACTTC
CDR3 protein: CASSSVPSYEQYF
J gene: TRBJ2-7
V gene: TRBV27
D gene: .
clone size: many

CDR3 DNA: TGCAGTGCTACTGGGTCTTATAGCAATCAGCCCCAGCATTTT
CDR3 protein: CSATGSYSNQPQHF
J gene: TRBJ1-5
V gene: TRBV20-1
D gene: .
clone size: .

CDR3 DNA: TGTGCCAGCAGCGCCGAACGACAACAGCCCCAGCATTTT
CDR3 protein: CASSAERQQPQHF
J gene: TRBJ1-5
V gene: TRBV7-2
D gene: .
clone size: many

CDR3 DNA: TGCAGCGTCTACAGGGATGTGGGTAATGGCTACACCTTC
CDR3 protein: CSVYRDVGNGYTF
J gene: TRBJ1-2
V gene: TRBV29-1
D gene: .
clone size: many

CDR3 DNA: TGTGCCAGCAGCGCCGGGACTAGCGGGTGGCATGAGCAGTTCTTC
CDR3 protein: CASSAGTSGWHEQFF
J gene: TRBJ2-1
V gene: TRBV7-8
D gene: TRBD2
clone size: .

CDR3 DNA: TGCGCCAGCAGCGGAGTGGGTGGTTACGCCGGGGAGCTGTTTTTT
CDR3 protein: CASSGVGGYAGELFF
J gene: TRBJ2-2
V gene: TRBV5-1
D gene: .
clone size: many